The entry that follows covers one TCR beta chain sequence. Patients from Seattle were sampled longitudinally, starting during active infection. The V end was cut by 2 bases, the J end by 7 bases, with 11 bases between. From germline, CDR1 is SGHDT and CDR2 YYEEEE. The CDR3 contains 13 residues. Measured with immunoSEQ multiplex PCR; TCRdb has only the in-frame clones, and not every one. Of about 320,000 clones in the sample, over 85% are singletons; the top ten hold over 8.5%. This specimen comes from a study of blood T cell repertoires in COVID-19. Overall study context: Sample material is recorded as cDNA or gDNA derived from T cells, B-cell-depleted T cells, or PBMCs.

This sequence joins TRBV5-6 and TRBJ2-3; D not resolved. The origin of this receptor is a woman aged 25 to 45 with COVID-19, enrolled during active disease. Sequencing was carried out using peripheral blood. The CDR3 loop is CASSFFPSYTQYF. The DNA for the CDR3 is TGTGCCAGCAGCTTTTTCCCTAGTTATACGCAGTATTTT.